A single TCR beta chain is shown here with its context. The target antigen is unknown. The data were obtained in a study of cytomegalovirus exposure and HLA in healthy donors. Study findings and constraints: Productive rates of about 87% or about 30% were seen for most TCR beta V segments in an earlier analysis. The Asian-associated ancestry cluster reportedly had fewer N-insertions than the approximately 670-donor mean in a later analysis. In a later analysis, TCR association rates varied by HLA locus: DRB1 most, HLA-C fewest.

Vbeta (60) and Jbeta (13) primers were used in the PCR. Assay used: immunoSEQ multiplex PCR; TCRdb lists only in-frame clones, some missing. The sample consists of 200,000 to 250,000 clones, approximately 83% of them appearing once. The CDR3 length is 15 residues. Germline V gene sequence: CDR1 GTSNPN, CDR2 SVGIG (reference sequence). With V trimmed by 2 bases and J by 7 bases, 9 bases remained unmatched. Sequenced input: PBMCs. The rearrangement joins TRBV30 to TRBJ1-4; TRBD1 matches at 8 bases. The TCR comes from a boy aged 2-9 years in good health and CMV-seronegative. The CDR3: CAWSPRTGSGEKLFF. The CDR3, as DNA: TGTGCCTGGAGTCCCAGGACAGGGTCCGGTGAAAAACTGTTTTTT.